A single sample is the source of the 9 T cell receptor beta chains below, sequenced in a study of blood T cells in healthy people across ages. PCR was performed a second time for 7 to 11 cycles using a sample-barcoded 5' primer and a J-beta primer mix. TCRdb passed the 5' RACE reads through MiXCR, listing each CDR3 protein once. The repertoire holds fewer than 2 million distinct CDR3 sequences, with around 40% as singletons. Sample: blood. The receptor source for this set is a human donor in good health.

As regards this clonotype: One end of the junction varies from germline; a read error may be responsible. The chain recombines TRBV4-3 with TRBJ1-2, with 7 bases aligning to TRBD1. The length of the CDR3 is 15 residues. Germline CDR1 and CDR2: LGHNA and YSLEER. CDR3 protein: CASSQGDSPNYGFTF. The CDR3 DNA reads as TGCGCCAGCAGCCAAGGGGACAGCCCTAACTATGGCTTCACCTTC.

The rearrangement links TRBV7-2 to TRBJ2-3; D might be TRBD1 (6 bases). Germline assignment: CDR1 SGHTA and CDR2 FQGNSA. CDR3 length: 15 residues. V was clipped by 7 bases and J by 7 bases, with 21 bases between them. The CDR3 loop reads CASIVGGDIENTQYF. Here the CDR3 DNA reads TGTGCCAGCATTGTGGGTGGGGACATAGAAAATACGCAGTATTTT.

The chain employs TRBV12-3 or TRBV12-4 and TRBJ2-1; D might be TRBD1 (5 bases). Trimming left V 6 bases short and J 5 bases short, with 11 bases between. The CDR3 covers 13 residues. CDR3 amino acids: CASRTDTDNEQFF. The CDR3 bases are TGTGCCAGCAGGACGGACACTGACAATGAGCAGTTCTTC.

This clonotype was counted only a few times. V gene TRBV24-1 combines with J gene TRBJ2-1, with D perhaps matching TRBD1 (5 bases). CDR3 length equals 14 residues. Trimming took off 0 bases at V and 6 bases at J, with 8 bases between the two ends. The germline CDR1 and CDR2 sequences are KGHDR and SFDVKD. The CDR3 reads CATSDLSQVNEQFF. In DNA form, the CDR3 reads TGTGCCACCAGTGATTTGTCACAGGTCAATGAGCAGTTCTTC.

This clonotype was seen repeatedly, ten times or more. CDR3 DNA: TGCGCCAGCAGTTACAGCCGTTCCGAGCAGTACTTC. It codes for CASSYSRSEQYF. This sequence joins TRBV5-1 and TRBJ2-7; D uncertain. Per germline, CDR1 SGHRS and CDR2 YFSETQ. This CDR3 spans 12 amino acids. Trimming removed 5 bases at V and 6 bases at J, with 12 bases between.

The chain is built from TRBV20-1 and TRBJ2-7; 9 bases align to TRBD2. V shed 6 bases and J 4 bases; nucleotides not matched to a gene: 7. Per the germline V gene, CDR1 is DFQATT and CDR2 is SNEGSKA (reference sequence). This CDR3 comprises 13 residues. For the CDR3, the DNA is TGCAGTGCCCCCGGGCGGGGGGGATACGAGCAGTACTTC. Translating it yields CSAPGRGGYEQYF.

V and J are TRBV11-3 and TRBJ2-5; D remains ambiguous. Germline values: CDR1 SGHNT, CDR2 YENEEA. The CDR3 is 15 residues long. Between the trimmed V and J ends, which lost 0 bases and 1 base, there was a span of 9 bases. The CDR3 region is CASSLEGRSQETQYF. CDR3 DNA sequence: TGTGCCAGCAGCTTAGAAGGCCGCTCCCAAGAGACCCAGTACTTC.

The rearrangement links TRBV19 to TRBJ2-1; 7 positions match TRBD2. Germline lookup yields CDR1 LNHDA and CDR2 SQIVND (reference sequence). The CDR3 is made up of 14 amino acids. V shed 7 bases, J shed 3 bases, and the junction held 6 bases outside the gene matches. The DNA of the CDR3 is TGTGCCAGTATGTGGGGGGAGGGCTACAATGAGCAGTTCTTC. Its translation: CASMWGEGYNEQFF.

Note on this clonotype: At one of its ends the junction is not consistent with the germline gene, which may arise from a read error. The CDR3 region is CACSLCGRGFGNQPQHF. The CDR3 nucleotides are TGTGCCTGCAGCTTATGCGGCAGGGGGTTCGGCAATCAGCCCCAGCATTTT. The V call is TRBV7-6, the J call TRBJ1-5, with 7 bases aligning to TRBD1. The CDR3 extends over 17 amino acids. Germline V gene data show CDR1 as SGHVS and CDR2 as FNYEAQ.